The 12 T cell receptor beta chains below all came from one sample that was sequenced in a study of T cell responses to AZD1222 COVID-19 vaccine. Generated by immunoSEQ multiplex PCR, the TCRdb table keeps only in-frame clones and is missing some. The sample consists of 40,000 to 65,000 clones, approximately 88% of them appearing once. This sample comprised peripheral blood, obtained on day 0 of AZD1222 vaccination. The receptors originated from an adult in good health.

The chain couples TRBV28 to TRBJ2-5; a possible D gene is TRBD1 (6 bases). Germline CDR1 reads MDHEN; CDR2 reads SYDVKM. V was clipped by 3 bases and J by 0 bases, with 14 bases between them. The CDR3 is 16 amino acids. CDR3 DNA sequence: TGTGCCAGCAGTTTTAGTTGGGACAACTACCAAGAGACCCAGTACTTC. Encoded protein: CASSFSWDNYQETQYF.

The J gene is TRBJ1-3, the V gene TRBV30; D remains ambiguous. Per germline, CDR1 GTSNPN and CDR2 SVGIG (reference sequence). Trimming cost V 6 bases and J 0 bases, with 6 bases left between them. The length of the CDR3 is 12 residues. The CDR3 spells CACDNSGNTIYF. Written as DNA, the CDR3 is TGTGCCTGCGACAACTCTGGAAACACCATATATTTT.

This clone was observed a single time. J is TRBJ1-5 and V is TRBV15; TRBD1 agrees at 8 bases. The CDR3 runs 17 residues. The V gene end was trimmed by 3 bases and the J gene end by 3 bases; junction bases not matched to a gene: 10. Germline V gene lookup returns CDR1 LNHNV and CDR2 YYDKDF (reference sequence). The CDR3 loop reads CATSRALGQGNNQPQHF. CDR3 in DNA: TGTGCCACCAGCAGGGCCCTTGGACAGGGAAACAATCAGCCCCAGCATTTT.

This clone was observed once. This sequence joins TRBV15 and TRBJ2-7; 12 nucleotides match TRBD1. The CDR3 is 17 residues long. V was clipped by 2 bases and J by 2 bases; unmatched bases: 7. Germline V gene lookup returns CDR1 LNHNV and CDR2 YYDKDF (reference sequence). Here the CDR3 reads CATSRPPGQGAPYEQYF. Written as DNA, the CDR3 is TGTGCCACCAGCAGACCTCCGGGACAGGGGGCCCCCTACGAGCAGTACTTC.

This chain uses TRBV18 with TRBJ1-1; D is unresolved. The V end was cut by 5 bases, the J end by 8 bases, with 15 bases between. The CDR3 has 13 residues. Germline-derived CDR1 and CDR2 are KGHSH and LQKENI. Written as DNA, the CDR3 is TGTGCCAGCTCAGCTGAGGTGAATAAAGAAGCTTTCTTT. Protein product: CASSAEVNKEAFF.

This clone is a singleton in its sample. The chain employs TRBV18 and TRBJ1-2; D possibly corresponds to TRBD1 (6 bases). Germline values: CDR1 KGHSH, CDR2 LQKENI. V was pared by 3 bases and J by 2 bases, with 13 bases between. The CDR3 has 15 amino acids. The CDR3: CASSPRQELNYGYTF. As DNA, the CDR3 is TGTGCCAGCTCACCCCGACAGGAGTTAAACTATGGCTACACCTTC.

This sequence joins TRBV27 and TRBJ2-7; D remains ambiguous. Germline CDR1 reads MNHEY; CDR2 reads SMNVEV (reference sequence). With 7 bases removed from V and 6 bases from J, the gap between germline ends came to 7 bases. This CDR3 comprises 10 residues. The CDR3, as DNA: TGTGCCAGCACAGTGTTCGAGCAGTACTTC. Translating it yields CASTVFEQYF.

The V gene is TRBV25-1, the J gene TRBJ1-1, with D possibly TRBD1 on 5 matching bases. V was shortened by 3 bases and J by 1 base, with 12 bases between the two germline ends. CDR1 is MGHDK, CDR2 SYGVNS, per germline. The CDR3 has 15 amino acids. For the CDR3, the DNA is TGTGCCAGCAGTGACTTCGACAGATCGAACACTGAAGCTTTCTTT. It codes for CASSDFDRSNTEAFF.

This chain uses TRBV27 with TRBJ1-1, with D possibly TRBD1 on 5 matching bases. The germline V gene encodes CDR1 MNHEY and CDR2 SMNVEV (reference sequence). Between the trimmed V and J ends, which lost 7 bases and 5 bases, there was a span of 17 bases. This CDR3 spans 14 amino acids. In DNA, the CDR3 is TGTGCCAGCATCCCTACCAGGGTTGGAACTGAAGCTTTCTTT. Amino acids: CASIPTRVGTEAFF.

This clone occurred a few times. The J gene is TRBJ1-2, the V gene TRBV18; no clear D gene. Germline V gene sequence: CDR1 KGHSH, CDR2 LQKENI. The CDR3 sequence is 13 residues long. V lost 0 bases and J 6 bases, leaving 8 bases between the germline ends. The CDR3 DNA is TGTGCCAGCTCACCACCGGTCTCCGATGGCTACACCTTC. Translation: CASSPPVSDGYTF. Combining the CDR3 with reference TRBV18 and TRBJ1-2 gives the whole variable domain NAGVMQNPRHLVRRRGQEARLRCSPMKGHSHVYWYRQLPEEGLKFMVYLQKENIIDESGMPKERFSAEFPKEGPSILRIQQVVRGDSAAYFCASSPPVSDGYTFGSGTRLTVV.

V gene TRBV18 combines with J gene TRBJ1-2; D not certain. The CDR3 consists of 13 residues. Germline V gene data show CDR1 as KGHSH and CDR2 as LQKENI. Trimming took 0 bases from V and 7 from J, leaving 9 bases between them. CDR3 sequence: CASSPPPPSGYTF. The DNA of the CDR3 is TGTGCCAGCTCACCACCTCCCCCGTCTGGCTACACCTTC.

The chain recombines TRBV20-1 with TRBJ2-1; D call uncertain. Germline values: CDR1 DFQATT, CDR2 SNEGSKA (reference sequence). Trimming cost V 0 bases and J 8 bases, with 5 bases left between them. The CDR3 is 11 residues long. The CDR3 coding sequence is TGCAGTGCTAGAGAAGGAGATGAGCAGTTCTTC. This translates into CSAREGDEQFF.